Listed below are T cell receptor beta chains from one sample, sequenced in a study of cytomegalovirus exposure and HLA in healthy donors. The table came from immunoSEQ multiplex PCR; TCRdb's copy has only in-frame clones and leaves some out. This sample contains some 52,000 clones. Specimen: PBMCs. These receptors were obtained from a woman aged 55-69 years in good health and CMV-seropositive. CDR3s include the opening cysteine and the closing phenylalanine or tryptophan. A D gene is named only where the DNA matches it firmly.

TRBV5-1	TRBJ2-3	TRBD2	CASSLYASGGPDTQYF	TGCGCCAGCAGCTTGTACGCTAGCGGGGGCCCAGATACGCAGTATTTT
TRBV19	TRBJ1-2	NA	CASSNRIRGGPLNGYTF	TGTGCCAGTAGCAACCGCATTCGCGGCGGTCCTCTAAATGGCTACACCTTC
TRBV10-3	TRBJ2-7	TRBD2	CAISSGGSSYEQYF	TGTGCCATCAGTAGCGGGGGAAGCTCCTACGAGCAGTACTTC
TRBV2	TRBJ2-7	NA	CASMGQRAYEQYF	TGTGCCAGCATGGGGCAGAGAGCCTACGAGCAGTACTTC
TRBV5-5	TRBJ1-4	NA	CASSLAEYRSYNEKLFF	TGTGCCAGCAGCTTGGCCGAGTACAGGTCCTATAATGAAAAACTGTTTTTT
TRBV11-3	TRBJ2-5	TRBD2	CASSSTSGGAETQYF	TGTGCCAGCAGCTCTACTAGCGGGGGGGCGGAGACCCAGTACTTC
TRBV7-9	TRBJ2-1	NA	CASSLLLLVNEQFF	TGTGCCAGCAGCCTCTTATTGCTAGTCAATGAGCAGTTCTTC
TRBV7-6	TRBJ2-1	TRBD2	CASSLRALGGVGGEQFF	TGTGCCAGCAGCTTAAGGGCCCTCGGGGGGGTGGGAGGTGAGCAGTTCTTC
TRBV13	TRBJ1-2	TRBD1	CASSPTDRGEGGYTF	TGTGCCAGCAGCCCCACGGACAGGGGGGAAGGGGGCTACACCTTC
TRBV29-1	TRBJ1-4	NA	CSVIEVANEKLFF	TGCAGCGTCATAGAGGTAGCTAATGAAAAACTGTTTTTT
TRBV7-8	TRBJ1-5	TRBD1	CASSPTREDRTSNQPQHF	TGTGCCAGCAGCCCCACCCGAGAGGACAGGACTAGCAATCAGCCCCAGCATTTT
TRBV7-9	TRBJ1-1	NA	CASSLPTRGNTEAFF	TGTGCCAGCAGCTTACCCACCAGGGGAAACACTGAAGCTTTCTTT
TRBV5-1	TRBJ2-2	TRBD1	CASSSTGAWELFF	TGCGCCAGCAGCTCAACAGGGGCCTGGGAGCTGTTTTTT
TRBV10-2	TRBJ1-5	NA	CASSESAGGNSNQPQHF	TGCGCCAGCAGTGAGTCGGCAGGAGGGAATAGCAATCAGCCCCAGCATTTT
TRBV9	TRBJ2-1	TRBD1	CASSPRTGLLNEQFF	TGTGCCAGCAGCCCCAGGACAGGTCTACTGAATGAGCAGTTCTTC
TRBV6-6	TRBJ1-1	NA	CASSYRGETEAFF	TGTGCCAGCAGTTACCGTGGTGAGACTGAAGCTTTCTTT
TRBV6-6	TRBJ1-1	TRBD1	CASRPGTGQTEAFF	TGTGCCAGCAGACCCGGGACAGGGCAAACTGAAGCTTTCTTT